What follows are 28 T cell receptor beta chains derived from one specimen sequenced in a study of blood T cell repertoires in COVID-19. Using immunoSEQ multiplex PCR, the repertoire was profiled, and TCRdb retains in-frame clones only, with some absent. The repertoire has 130,000 or so clones, about 74% of them found once; the top ten carry roughly 15%. The sample consisted of peripheral blood. The receptors here all came from a man between 45 and 60 years old with acute or convalescent COVID-19.

The chain uses TRBV5-4 and TRBJ2-5; D gene unclear. From germline, CDR1 is SGHNT and CDR2 YYREEE (reference sequence). Trimming took 1 base from V and 1 from J, leaving 8 bases between them. This CDR3 is built from 14 residues. In nucleotides, the CDR3 is TGTGCCAGCAGCTTGAGCGCGGTCCAAGAGACCCAGTACTTC. Residues: CASSLSAVQETQYF.

This chain uses TRBV27 with TRBJ2-1; 11 bases match TRBD2. CDR1 is MNHEY and CDR2 is SMNVEV in the germline V gene (reference sequence). The CDR3 consists of 15 residues. J lost 6 bases, V lost 2 bases, and 3 bases had no gene match. DNA of the CDR3: TGTGCCAGCAGTTTAGTTAGCGGGGGGGCCAATGAGCAGTTCTTC. Amino acid sequence: CASSLVSGGANEQFF.

J is TRBJ2-2 and V is TRBV11-2; 7 bases align to TRBD1. The CDR3 has 17 residues. J gave up 2 bases and V 1 base, and 7 bases lay outside the gene matches. Per germline, CDR1 SGHAT and CDR2 FQNNGV. The CDR3 reads CASSLGGQATNTGELFF. The CDR3 DNA follows: TGTGCCAGCAGCTTAGGCGGACAGGCTACTAACACCGGGGAGCTGTTTTTT.

The chain couples TRBV19 to TRBJ2-7; 9 bases fit TRBD1. The CDR3 runs 13 residues. Trimming removed 10 bases from V and 2 bases from J; junction bases left unmatched: 6. Germline lookup yields CDR1 LNHDA and CDR2 SQIVND (reference sequence). The CDR3 DNA is TGTGCCACCGGGAGACAGGGGGCCTACGAGCAGTACTTC. Translated, it gives CATGRQGAYEQYF.

The CDR3 sequence: CASSLGGGWNSPLHF. The CDR3 region has the DNA TGTGCCAGCAGCTTGGGAGGGGGATGGAATTCACCCCTCCACTTT. The J gene is TRBJ1-6, the V gene TRBV5-6; tentative D call: TRBD1 (6 bases). The germline gives CDR1 SGHDT, CDR2 YYEEEE. The CDR3 runs 15 residues. Trimming pared 0 bases from V and 7 bases from J, leaving 11 bases between.

V usage is TRBV18 and J usage is TRBJ1-1; D is unclear. The CDR3 consists of 15 residues. V shed 3 bases and J shed 3 bases, with 14 bases lying between them. Germline V lookup: CDR1 KGHSH, CDR2 LQKENI. The CDR3 region is CASSPLGSSYTEAFF. As DNA, the CDR3 is TGTGCCAGCTCACCCCTTGGGAGCAGTTACACTGAAGCTTTCTTT. Full variable domain (remainder filled in from reference TRBV18 and TRBJ1-1): NAGVMQNPRHLVRRRGQEARLRCSPMKGHSHVYWYRQLPEEGLKFMVYLQKENIIDESGMPKERFSAEFPKEGPSILRIQQVVRGDSAAYFCASSPLGSSYTEAFFGQGTRLTVV.

This chain uses TRBV7-9 with TRBJ1-5; D is possibly TRBD1 (6 bases). The CDR3 has 15 residues. Germline V CDR1 and CDR2: SEHNR, FQNEAQ (reference sequence). V lost 5 bases, J lost 0 bases, and 11 bases lay in between. CDR3 in DNA: TGTGCCAGCAGCCTCTCGACAGGTAGCAATCAGCCCCAGCATTTT. Translating it yields CASSLSTGSNQPQHF.

In its sample, this clone was seen once. The chain joins TRBV30 to TRBJ1-1, with D unclear. The V gene's germline CDR1 is GTSNPN and CDR2 SVGIG (reference sequence). V lost 3 bases and J lost 1, with 9 bases in between. The CDR3 runs 13 residues. CDR3 nucleotides: TGTGCCTGGAGACCCAGGCAGAACACTGAAGCTTTCTTT. This encodes CAWRPRQNTEAFF.

The chain carries TRBV28 and TRBJ2-7, with 9 bases fitting TRBD1. CDR1 MDHEN and CDR2 SYDVKM come from the germline V gene. The CDR3 loop spans 16 amino acids. V was clipped by 8 bases and J by 5 bases; unmatched bases: 16. CDR3 sequence: CASAPVTGTGRDEQYF. CDR3 bases: TGTGCCAGCGCGCCTGTTACCGGGACAGGGCGCGACGAGCAGTACTTC. Filled out from reference TRBV28 and TRBJ2-7, the complete variable domain reads DVKVTQSSRYLVKRTGEKVFLECVQDMDHENMFWYRQDPGLGLRLIYFSYDVKMKEKGDIPEGYSVSREKKERFSLILESASTNQTSMYLCASAPVTGTGRDEQYFGPGTRLTVT.

This clone has only a few counts. This CDR3 is also generated by other DNA sequences in the sample. V usage is TRBV30 and J usage is TRBJ1-5; maybe TRBD1 (5 bases). V shed 0 bases and J shed 2 bases, with 5 bases lying between them. Per germline, CDR1 GTSNPN and CDR2 SVGIG (reference sequence). The length of the CDR3 is 13 residues. The CDR3 loop reads CAWSVGGNQPQHF. CDR3 sequence (DNA): TGTGCCTGGAGTGTAGGGGGCAATCAGCCCCAGCATTTT.

The V call is TRBV18, the J call TRBJ1-2; a weak D match, TRBD1 (6 bases). Germline-derived CDR1 and CDR2 are KGHSH and LQKENI. The CDR3 contains 13 residues. Trimming left V 6 bases short and J 6 bases short, with 14 bases between. The CDR3 bases are TGTGCCAGCTCCCTGCAACGGACAGATGGCTACACCTTC. Protein: CASSLQRTDGYTF. Drawing the rest from reference TRBV18 and TRBJ1-2, the complete variable domain is NAGVMQNPRHLVRRRGQEARLRCSPMKGHSHVYWYRQLPEEGLKFMVYLQKENIIDESGMPKERFSAEFPKEGPSILRIQQVVRGDSAAYFCASSLQRTDGYTFGSGTRLTVV.

This rearrangement joins TRBV2 to TRBJ2-2, with a tentative D call TRBD2 (5 bases). The germline V and J ends were trimmed by 7 bases and 0 bases, with 9 bases remaining between them. The CDR3 extends over 14 amino acids. Germline CDR1 SNHLY, CDR2 FYNNEI. CDR3 bases: TGTGCCAGCACCGGGGTTGCGAACACCGGGGAGCTGTTTTTT. Amino acid sequence: CASTGVANTGELFF.

This chain joins TRBV2 and TRBJ2-2, with 8 bases fitting TRBD2. The CDR3 contains 15 residues. V was clipped by 6 bases and J by 2 bases; unmatched bases: 5. Germline V gives CDR1 SNHLY, CDR2 FYNNEI. CDR3 region: CASSPRGGNTGELFF. The CDR3 DNA is TGTGCCAGCAGCCCCCGGGGGGGCAACACCGGGGAGCTGTTTTTT.

CDR3 loop: CASSGTGGQETQYF. CDR3 in DNA: TGTGCCAGCAGCGGGACAGGGGGCCAAGAGACCCAGTACTTC. The chain combines TRBV5-6 with TRBJ2-5; 11 bases map to TRBD1. The ends lost 4 bases at V and 1 base at J; junction bases unmatched: 0. CDR1 is SGHDT, CDR2 YYEEEE, per germline. The CDR3 covers 14 residues.

The chain joins TRBV11-2 to TRBJ1-2, with 7 bases fitting TRBD1. Germline values: CDR1 SGHAT, CDR2 FQNNGV. The CDR3 runs 14 residues. V gave up 5 bases and J gave up 3 bases; unmatched junction bases: 6. The CDR3 DNA reads TGTGCCAGCAGCATCTCCACAGGGGACTATGGCTACACCTTC. Translating it yields CASSISTGDYGYTF.

The V call is TRBV9, the J call TRBJ2-3, with a possible D match to TRBD2 (6 bases). The CDR3 covers 12 residues. Per the germline V gene, CDR1 is SGDLS and CDR2 is YYNGEE. Trimming removed 3 bases at V and 6 bases at J, with 8 bases between. CDR3 region: CASSGEEDTQYF. The DNA for the CDR3 is TGTGCCAGCAGCGGGGAGGAGGATACGCAGTATTTT. Full variable domain (outside the CDR3, taken from reference TRBV9 and TRBJ2-3): DSGVTQTPKHLITATGQRVTLRCSPRSGDLSVYWYQQSLDQGLQFLIQYYNGEERAKGNILERFSAQQFPDLHSELNLSSLELGDSALYFCASSGEEDTQYFGPGTRLTVL.

This clone was counted a few times. This chain joins TRBV7-8 and TRBJ2-7; 8 bases are shared with TRBD1. This CDR3 region has 14 residues. Germline values: CDR1 SGHVS, CDR2 FQNEAQ. The J segment lost 4 bases and the V segment lost 3 bases, leaving 5 bases of the junction unmatched. CDR3 sequence (DNA): TGTGCCAGCAGCTTGTACAGGGGGTCTTACGAGCAGTACTTC. It is translated as CASSLYRGSYEQYF.

V gene TRBV1 combines with J gene TRBJ2-4; TRBD2 was called by the table and not checked on the DNA. TRBV1 is an annotated pseudogene. CDR3 length: 16 residues. The CDR3 spells CTSSQLRGGQGNIQYF. In nucleotides, the CDR3 is TGCACCAGCAGCCAGCTTAGGGGGGGGCAGGGAAACATTCAGTACTTC.

The gene calls are TRBV6-1 and TRBJ1-1; the match to TRBD1 covers 8 bases. The ends lost 2 bases at V and 11 bases at J; junction bases unmatched: 10. This CDR3 contains 14 residues. Per germline, CDR1 MNHNS and CDR2 SASEGT. The CDR3, as DNA: TGTGCCAGCAGTGAAATTGGACAGGGTCGGGAGGCTTTCTTT. It encodes CASSEIGQGREAFF.

The rearrangement links TRBV19 to TRBJ2-3, with D possibly being TRBD2 (6 bases). Germline V gene data show CDR1 as LNHDA and CDR2 as SQIVND (reference sequence). This CDR3 spans 14 amino acids. V shed 4 bases and J shed 6 bases, with 14 bases lying between them. CDR3 sequence reads: CASSNRTRGDTQYF. The DNA of the CDR3 is TGTGCCAGTAGTAATCGGACCCGGGGGGATACGCAGTATTTT.

The genes are TRBV5-1 and TRBJ1-6, with 10 bases identical to TRBD1. The germline V gene has CDR1 SGHRS and CDR2 YFSETQ. The length of the CDR3 is 15 residues. With V trimmed by 4 bases and J by 7 bases, 5 bases remained unmatched. The CDR3 nucleotides read TGCGCCAGCAGCGCCACGGGACAGGGGAATTCACCCCTCCACTTT. It codes for CASSATGQGNSPLHF.

The J gene is TRBJ2-7, the V gene TRBV30, with 8 positions matching TRBD1. The CDR3 length is 13 residues. CDR1 and CDR2 from the germline V gene are GTSNPN and SVGIG (reference sequence). J was trimmed by 8 bases and V by 4 bases; bases with no gene match: 10. The CDR3 reads CAWTRQGKVKQYF. The CDR3 DNA is TGTGCCTGGACCAGACAGGGGAAGGTTAAGCAGTACTTC.

This clone was detected only once. This chain uses TRBV6-2 or TRBV6-3 with TRBJ1-5, with 9 bases that match TRBD1. After removal of 5 bases from V and 4 bases from J, the junction contained 6 bases not matched to a gene. The CDR3 is 15 residues long. In germline, CDR1 is MNHEY, CDR2 SVGEGT. In nucleotides, the CDR3 is TGTGCCAGCAGTCGGGCGGGACAGGGAAATCAGCCCCAGCATTTT. This sequence encodes CASSRAGQGNQPQHF.

The CDR3 protein is CASSQDLLTEAFF. In DNA form, the CDR3 reads TGTGCCAGCAGCCAAGATCTTCTGACTGAAGCTTTCTTT. The gene calls are TRBV14 and TRBJ1-1; D not resolved. Trimming removed 0 bases at V and 5 bases at J, with 7 bases between. The CDR3 has 13 amino acids. Germline values: CDR1 SGHDN, CDR2 FVKESK.

This clone has only one observation. V is TRBV10-2 and J is TRBJ2-5, with D possibly matching TRBD2 (5 bases). This CDR3 comprises 14 residues. Between the trimmed V and J ends, which lost 5 bases and 3 bases, there was a span of 13 bases. The germline V gene encodes CDR1 WSHSY and CDR2 SAAADI. CDR3 nucleotides: TGCGCCAGCAGTCACCCGGACTCTAAAGAGACCCAGTACTTC. Translated, it gives CASSHPDSKETQYF.

This chain uses TRBV5-4 with TRBJ2-2; D unclear. Germline V gene lookup returns CDR1 SGHNT and CDR2 YYREEE (reference sequence). Trimming took off 4 bases at V and 3 bases at J, with 4 bases between the two ends. CDR3 size: 12 residues. CDR3 sequence: CASSQYTGELFF. In DNA, the CDR3 is TGTGCCAGCAGCCAATACACCGGGGAGCTGTTTTTT.

In this sample, this clone turned up once. The rearrangement uses TRBV3-1 (or the pseudogene TRBV3-2) and TRBJ1-2; D ambiguous. Germline V gives CDR1 LGHDT, CDR2 YNNKEL (reference sequence). V was pared by 0 bases and J by 4 bases, with 12 bases between. The CDR3 has 15 residues. The CDR3 reads CASSQDSHPSYGYTF. In nucleotides, the CDR3 is TGTGCCAGCAGCCAAGATAGCCACCCGAGCTATGGCTACACCTTC.

The chain couples TRBV18 to TRBJ2-2; D is unresolved. The germline gives CDR1 KGHSH, CDR2 LQKENI. V was clipped by 6 bases and J by 0 bases, with 11 bases between them. The CDR3 has 15 amino acids. The CDR3 region is CASSQNTPNTGELFF. CDR3 sequence (DNA): TGTGCCAGCTCGCAAAACACGCCGAACACCGGGGAGCTGTTTTTT.